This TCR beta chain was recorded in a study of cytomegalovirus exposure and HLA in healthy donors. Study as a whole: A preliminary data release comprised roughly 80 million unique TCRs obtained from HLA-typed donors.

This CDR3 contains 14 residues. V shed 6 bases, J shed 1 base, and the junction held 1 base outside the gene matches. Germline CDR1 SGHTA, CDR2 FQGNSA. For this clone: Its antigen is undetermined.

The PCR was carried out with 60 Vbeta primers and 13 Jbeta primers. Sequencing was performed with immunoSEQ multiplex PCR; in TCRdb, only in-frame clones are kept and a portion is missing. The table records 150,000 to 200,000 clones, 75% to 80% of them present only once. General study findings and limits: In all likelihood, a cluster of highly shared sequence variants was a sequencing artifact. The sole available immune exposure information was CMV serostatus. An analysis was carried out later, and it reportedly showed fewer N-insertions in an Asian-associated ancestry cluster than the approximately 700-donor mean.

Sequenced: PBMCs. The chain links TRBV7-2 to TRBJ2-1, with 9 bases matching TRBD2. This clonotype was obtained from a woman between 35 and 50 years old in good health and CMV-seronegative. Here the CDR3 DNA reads TGTGCCAGCAGGCTAGCGGGGTCCTACAATGAGCAGTTCTTC. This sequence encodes CASRLAGSYNEQFF.